This TCR beta chain was profiled in a study of blood T cells in healthy people across ages. With a J-beta primer mix and a sample-barcoded 5' primer, a second PCR ran about 6 to 11 cycles. TCRdb reprocessed the 5' RACE reads with MiXCR, giving one entry per CDR3 protein. Of roughly 550,000 distinct CDR3 sequences listed, 24% are singletons. This clonotype turned up a few times. Its cognate antigen is unknown. Study-wide results and caveats: Naive T cell percentage showed a strong correlation with TCR beta diversity.

In addition, the sample was reused for a study of T cells of mothers and their children. This second study notes: Sequencing got over 9 million TCR beta CDR3 reads from each mother and roughly 2.7 million from each child.

The sequence was collected from a boy aged 5-17 years in good health. Sample: blood.

CDR3 DNA: TGTGCCACCAGCAGAACCCAGGGAGAGACCCAGTACTTC. Protein product: CATSRTQGETQYF. The rearrangement links TRBV15 to TRBJ2-5; D might be TRBD1 (5 bases). This CDR3 has 13 amino acids. V gave up 2 bases and J gave up 4 bases, with 8 bases separating them. CDR1 and CDR2 from the germline V gene are LNHNV and YYDKDF (reference sequence).